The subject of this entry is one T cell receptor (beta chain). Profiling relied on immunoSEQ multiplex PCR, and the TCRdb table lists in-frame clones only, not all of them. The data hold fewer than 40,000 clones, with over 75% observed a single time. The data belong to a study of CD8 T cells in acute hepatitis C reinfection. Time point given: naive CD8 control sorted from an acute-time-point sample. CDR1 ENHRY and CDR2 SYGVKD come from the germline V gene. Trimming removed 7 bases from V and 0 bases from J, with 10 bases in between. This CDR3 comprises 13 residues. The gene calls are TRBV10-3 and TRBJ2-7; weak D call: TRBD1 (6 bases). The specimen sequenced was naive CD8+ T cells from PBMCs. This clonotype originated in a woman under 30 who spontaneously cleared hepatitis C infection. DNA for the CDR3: TGTGCCATCACGTCAGGGGACTCCTACGAGCAGTACTTC. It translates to CAITSGDSYEQYF.